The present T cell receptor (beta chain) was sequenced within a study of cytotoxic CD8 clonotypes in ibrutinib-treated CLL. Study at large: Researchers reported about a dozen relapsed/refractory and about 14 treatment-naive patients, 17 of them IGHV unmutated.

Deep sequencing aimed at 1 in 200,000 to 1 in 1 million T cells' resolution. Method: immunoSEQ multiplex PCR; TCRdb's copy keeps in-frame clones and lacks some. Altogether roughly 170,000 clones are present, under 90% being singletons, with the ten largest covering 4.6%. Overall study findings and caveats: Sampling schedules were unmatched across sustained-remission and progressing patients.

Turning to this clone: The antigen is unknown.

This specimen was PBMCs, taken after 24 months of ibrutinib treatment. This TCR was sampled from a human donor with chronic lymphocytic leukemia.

For the CDR3, the DNA is TGTGCCAGCAGCCGTCAGGGGCTAATGGGTCGGGGTGAGCAGTTCTTC. Its translation is CASSRQGLMGRGEQFF. V is TRBV14 and J is TRBJ2-1; tentative D call: TRBD1 (6 bases). Trimming took 4 bases from V and 9 from J, leaving 22 bases between them. Germline-derived CDR1 and CDR2 are SGHDN and FVKESK. The CDR3 covers 16 residues.